Shown below are 5 T cell receptor beta chains from a single sample sequenced in a study of T cells in Graves' hyperthyroidism and ophthalmopathy. The investigators amplified TCR beta CDR3 regions from RNA transcripts. The HTBI primer set drove a first-round RT-PCR of the TCR CDR3. TCRdb fed the multiplex PCR reads into MiXCR, producing one record per CDR3 protein. This table has a few hundred thousand distinct CDR3 sequences, less than 20% appearing once. Sample: blood. The receptor source for this set is a woman aged 25 to 39 with Graves' hyperthyroidism.

CDR3 sequence: CSARVWRELTQSSYNEQFF. In DNA, the CDR3 is TGCAGTGCGCGGGTTTGGCGGGAACTTACCCAGAGCTCCTACAATGAGCAGTTCTTC. This chain uses TRBV20-1 with TRBJ2-1; perhaps TRBD2 as D (6 bases). V was shortened by 6 bases and J by 0 bases, with 27 bases between the two germline ends. CDR1 and CDR2 from the germline V gene are DFQATT and SNEGSKA (reference sequence). The CDR3 has 19 amino acids.

This clonotype has ten or more counts. This chain links TRBV2 with TRBJ2-3; no clear D gene. Germline V gene data show CDR1 as SNHLY and CDR2 as FYNNEI. Trimming took off 0 bases at V and 0 bases at J, with 16 bases between the two ends. The CDR3 has 18 amino acids. CDR3 nucleotide sequence: TGTGCCAGCAGTGAAGCGCTTCCGGCCTCGACTAGCACAGATACGCAGTATTTT. Its protein product is CASSEALPASTSTDTQYF.

The rearrangement joins TRBV5-1 to TRBJ1-3, with no clear D. V was trimmed by 4 bases and J by 2 bases, leaving 16 bases between them. The germline V gene encodes CDR1 SGHRS and CDR2 YFSETQ. The CDR3 consists of 16 residues. Here the CDR3 reads CASSRDPGGPGNTIYF. The CDR3 coding sequence is TGCGCCAGCAGCCGCGACCCGGGTGGCCCTGGAAACACCATATATTTT.

This clonotype was counted ten times or more. The chain has TRBV11-2 and TRBJ2-1; TRBD1 matches at 11 bases. The V gene end was trimmed by 6 bases and the J gene end by 10 bases; junction bases not matched to a gene: 11. The CDR3 has 15 residues. From germline, CDR1 is SGHAT and CDR2 FQNNGV. CDR3 nucleotide sequence: TGTGCCAGCAGAAAAGGACAGGGGGCCGGGAAGGAGCAGTTCTTC. This codes for CASRKGQGAGKEQFF.

This clonotype has a count of ten or more. CDR3: CASSFALGNEQFF. As DNA, the CDR3 is TGTGCCAGCAGTTTTGCTTTGGGGAATGAGCAGTTCTTC. The V call is TRBV2, the J call TRBJ2-1; D unresolved. The CDR3 is 13 residues long. The V end lost 5 bases, the J end lost 7 bases, and 12 bases lay between the germline ends. Germline V CDR1 and CDR2: SNHLY, FYNNEI.